The present T cell receptor (beta chain) was sequenced within a study of shared clonotypes between healthy human individuals. The wider study: In total, the donors were two women and a few men aged 18 to 49. Points from the study as a whole: Rarefaction showed sorted-subset sequencing was incomplete despite large depth.

Repertoires were generated with immunoSEQ multiplex PCR, while TCRdb's copy carries only in-frame clones and drops some. The sample shows roughly 76,000 clones, 62% of them seen only once. CDR1 and CDR2 (germline): MGHDK, SYGVNS. The V and J ends lost 3 bases and 1 base respectively, with 17 bases between them. The CDR3 has 17 residues. As regards this clone: Antigen specificity is unknown.

This TCR was sampled from a man aged 25 to 40 in good health. Sequenced input: memory CD8+ T cells sorted from blood. Described subset: CD45RO+ cells pooled with CCR7-negative TemRA cells. The chain couples TRBV25-1 to TRBJ2-3, with no clear D. DNA for the CDR3: TGTGCCAGCAGTGACCCCCAGCCGGTGGTCGGCACAGATACGCAGTATTTT. Its translation: CASSDPQPVVGTDTQYF. Based on the CDR3 plus reference TRBV25-1 and TRBJ2-3, the full variable domain is EADIYQTPRYLVIGTGKKITLECSQTMGHDKMYWYQQDPGMELHLIHYSYGVNSTEKGDLSSESTVSRIRTEHFPLTLESARPSHTSQYLCASSDPQPVVGTDTQYFGPGTRLTVL.